The 11 T cell receptor beta chains below all came from one sample that was sequenced in a study of vaccination effects on CD4 cells after COVID-19. Some clones are missing from TCRdb's copy, which holds only in-frame ones; the method was immunoSEQ multiplex PCR. The table lists 20,000 or so clones, approximately 76% of them singletons. With the ViraFEST assay, the study expanded antigen-specific CD4+ T cells using viral peptide pools, then sequenced them. Investigators separated out CD4+ T cells once about eleven days of culture had passed. Subjects were given two BNT162b2 or mRNA-1273 vaccine doses. The antigens for these receptors are not known. The sequenced sample was CD4+ T cells from PBMCs cultured with HCoV-229E spike peptides, obtained after COVID-19 vaccination. The receptors were gathered from a human donor who received a COVID-19 vaccine.

The gene calls are TRBV5-4 and TRBJ2-1; D perhaps matches TRBD1 (6 bases). The germline V gene has CDR1 SGHNT and CDR2 YYREEE (reference sequence). The V end lost 4 bases, the J end lost 0 bases, and 14 bases lay between the germline ends. This CDR3 comprises 16 residues. This CDR3 is CASSLNRASSYNEQFF. The DNA for the CDR3 is TGTGCCAGCAGCCTTAACAGGGCAAGCTCCTACAATGAGCAGTTCTTC.

The chain carries TRBV5-1 and TRBJ2-2, with TRBD2 identical over 7 bases. The CDR3 length is 18 residues. The V gene end was trimmed by 4 bases and the J gene end by 7 bases; junction bases not matched to a gene: 19. Looked up from germline, CDR1 is SGHRS and CDR2 is YFSETQ. The DNA of the CDR3 is TGCGCCAGCAGCGAGGCTAGTAGCGGGCTCCGTCTGGGCGGGGAGCTGTTTTTT. Its translation: CASSEASSGLRLGGELFF.

The chain employs TRBV11-2 and TRBJ1-4; 9 bases match TRBD1. The CDR3 sequence is 16 residues long. Germline trimming cut 1 base from V and 6 bases from J; bases unmatched to any gene: 6. From germline, CDR1 is SGHAT and CDR2 FQNNGV. The CDR3 coding sequence is TGTGCCAGCAGCTTAGTCTATGGGACAGGGCATGAAAAACTGTTTTTT. Its protein product is CASSLVYGTGHEKLFF.

V gene TRBV18 combines with J gene TRBJ2-3, with D unclear. There are 14 residues in the CDR3. Trimming left V 4 bases short and J 2 bases short, with 10 bases between. In germline, CDR1 is KGHSH, CDR2 LQKENI. CDR3 sequence reads: CASSRDPFTDTQYF. In DNA form, the CDR3 reads TGTGCCAGCTCACGGGATCCCTTCACAGATACGCAGTATTTT.

In nucleotides, the CDR3 is TGTGCCAGCACCTTCACGGCCTGGGAAGGCTACACCTTC. Its translation: CASTFTAWEGYTF. The genes are TRBV2 and TRBJ1-2; D is unresolved. Germline CDR1 and CDR2: SNHLY and FYNNEI. This CDR3 spans 13 amino acids. V lost 7 bases and J lost 8, with 17 bases in between.

V is TRBV5-4 and J is TRBJ1-2; D perhaps matches TRBD1 (5 bases). Trimming shortened V by 7 bases and J by 6 bases, and 16 bases separated the two germline ends. The CDR3 runs 13 residues. Germline values: CDR1 SGHNT, CDR2 YYREEE (reference sequence). The CDR3 DNA is TGTGCCAGCCACGGGACCCCTAAAGATGGCTACACCTTC. Translation gives CASHGTPKDGYTF.

The chain couples TRBV25-1 to TRBJ2-5; 8 bases match TRBD2. This CDR3 region has 16 residues. With 3 bases clipped from V and 5 bases from J, the junction kept 11 bases outside the gene matches. The germline V gene encodes CDR1 MGHDK and CDR2 SYGVNS. The CDR3 sequence is CASSDVWRGVGETQYF. CDR3 nucleotide sequence: TGTGCCAGCAGTGATGTCTGGCGGGGGGTTGGGGAGACCCAGTACTTC. The full variable domain, in which reference TRBV25-1 and TRBJ2-5 provide the parts outside the CDR3, is EADIYQTPRYLVIGTGKKITLECSQTMGHDKMYWYQQDPGMELHLIHYSYGVNSTEKGDLSSESTVSRIRTEHFPLTLESARPSHTSQYLCASSDVWRGVGETQYFGPGTRLLVL.

This CDR3 is CASSFTPTTGNTEAFF. In DNA form, the CDR3 reads TGTGCCAGCAGCTTTACCCCCACGACAGGAAACACTGAAGCTTTCTTT. The J gene is TRBJ1-1, the V gene TRBV7-9; D may be TRBD1 (6 bases). The ends were cut back, 3 bases at V and 2 bases at J, with 16 bases in the middle. There are 16 residues in the CDR3. Germline CDR1 and CDR2: SEHNR and FQNEAQ (reference sequence). The whole variable domain, filled in from reference TRBV7-9 and TRBJ1-1, reads DTGVSQNPRHKITKRGQNVTFRCDPISEHNRLYWYRQTLGQGPEFLTYFQNEAQLEKSRLLSDRFSAERPKGSFSTLEIQRTEQGDSAMYLCASSFTPTTGNTEAFFGQGTRLTVV.

This chain uses TRBV18 with TRBJ1-6; weak D call: TRBD1 (5 bases). Trimming left V 0 bases short and J 7 bases short, with 10 bases between. The CDR3 covers 15 residues. CDR1 and CDR2 from the germline V gene are KGHSH and LQKENI. As DNA, the CDR3 is TGTGCCAGCTCACCACCGCCAGGGCCAAATTCACCCCTCCACTTT. Translation: CASSPPPGPNSPLHF.

This chain connects TRBV11-3 to TRBJ2-1; no clear D. Germline CDR1 is SGHNT and CDR2 is YENEEA. This CDR3 has 16 residues. Deletions cut 1 base from V and 5 bases from J, with 15 bases between. CDR3 in DNA: TGTGCCAGCAGCTTAGCCACCATAGGATCAAACAATGAGCAGTTCTTC. It specifies CASSLATIGSNNEQFF.

The rearrangement uses TRBV6-5 and TRBJ2-1, with 7 bases that match TRBD2. CDR1 is MNHEY and CDR2 is SVGAGI in the germline V gene. The CDR3 runs 11 residues. V shed 9 bases and J 13 bases; nucleotides not matched to a gene: 9. This CDR3 reads CASNNGRGQFF. CDR3 bases: TGTGCCAGTAATAATGGGAGGGGACAGTTCTTC.